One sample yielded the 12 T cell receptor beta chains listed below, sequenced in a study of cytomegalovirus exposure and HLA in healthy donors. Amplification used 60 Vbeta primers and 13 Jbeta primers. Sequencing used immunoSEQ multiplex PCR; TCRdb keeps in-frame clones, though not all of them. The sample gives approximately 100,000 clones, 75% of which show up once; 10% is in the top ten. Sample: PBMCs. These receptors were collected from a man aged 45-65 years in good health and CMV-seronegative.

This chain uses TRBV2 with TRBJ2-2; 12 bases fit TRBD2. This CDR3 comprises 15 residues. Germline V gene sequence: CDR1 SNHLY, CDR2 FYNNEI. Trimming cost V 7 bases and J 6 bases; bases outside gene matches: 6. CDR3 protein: CASIKLAGGPGELFF. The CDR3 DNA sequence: TGTGCCAGCATTAAACTAGCGGGGGGTCCCGGGGAGCTGTTTTTT.

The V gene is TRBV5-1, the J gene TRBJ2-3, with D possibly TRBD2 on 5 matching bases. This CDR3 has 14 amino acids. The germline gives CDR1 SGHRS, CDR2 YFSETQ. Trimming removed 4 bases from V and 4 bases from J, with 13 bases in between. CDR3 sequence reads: CASSLSGGPDTQYF. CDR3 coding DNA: TGCGCCAGCAGCCTCAGCGGCGGCCCAGATACGCAGTATTTT.

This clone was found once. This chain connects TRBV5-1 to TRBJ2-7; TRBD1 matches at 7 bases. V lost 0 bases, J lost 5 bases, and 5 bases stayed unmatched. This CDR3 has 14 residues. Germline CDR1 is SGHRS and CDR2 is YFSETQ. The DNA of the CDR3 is TGCGCCAGCAGCTTGGAAGGGGGCCCCAACGAGCAGTACTTC. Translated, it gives CASSLEGGPNEQYF. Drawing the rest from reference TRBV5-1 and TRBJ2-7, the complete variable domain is KAGVTQTPRYLIKTRGQQVTLSCSPISGHRSVSWYQQTPGQGLQFLFEYFSETQRNKGNFPGRFSGRQFSNSRSEMNVSTLELGDSALYLCASSLEGGPNEQYFGPGTRLTVT.

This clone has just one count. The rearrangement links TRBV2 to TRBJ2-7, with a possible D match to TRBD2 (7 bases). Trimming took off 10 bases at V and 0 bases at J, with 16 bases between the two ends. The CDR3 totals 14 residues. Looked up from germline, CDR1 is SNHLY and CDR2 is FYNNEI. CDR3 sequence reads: CATSGTFSSYEQYF. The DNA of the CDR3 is TGTGCCACCAGCGGGACATTCTCCTCCTACGAGCAGTACTTC.

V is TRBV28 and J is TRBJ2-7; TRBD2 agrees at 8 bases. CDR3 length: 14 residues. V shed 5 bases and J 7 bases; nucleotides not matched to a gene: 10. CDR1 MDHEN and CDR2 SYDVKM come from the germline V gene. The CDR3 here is CASSTPGGASEQYF. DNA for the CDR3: TGTGCCAGCAGTACCCCGGGGGGGGCGAGTGAGCAGTACTTC.

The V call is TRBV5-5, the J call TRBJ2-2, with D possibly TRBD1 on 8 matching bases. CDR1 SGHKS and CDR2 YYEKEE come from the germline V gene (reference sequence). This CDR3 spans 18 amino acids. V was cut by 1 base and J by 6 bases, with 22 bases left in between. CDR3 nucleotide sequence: TGTGCCAGCAGCTTGCTATTCTTTCGGACAGGGAGGGCCGGGGAGCTGTTTTTT. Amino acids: CASSLLFFRTGRAGELFF.

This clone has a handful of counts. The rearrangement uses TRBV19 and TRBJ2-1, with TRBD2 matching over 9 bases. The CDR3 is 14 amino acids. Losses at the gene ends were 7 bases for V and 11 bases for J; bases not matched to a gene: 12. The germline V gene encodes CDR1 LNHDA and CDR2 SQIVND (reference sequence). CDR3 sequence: CASTGSGLAPQQFF. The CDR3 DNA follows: TGTGCCAGTACTGGATCGGGACTAGCTCCCCAGCAGTTCTTC. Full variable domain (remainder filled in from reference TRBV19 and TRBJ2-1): DGGITQSPKYLFRKEGQNVTLSCEQNLNHDAMYWYRQDPGQGLRLIYYSQIVNDFQKGDIAEGYSVSREKKESFPLTVTSAQKNPTAFYLCASTGSGLAPQQFFGPGTRLTVL.

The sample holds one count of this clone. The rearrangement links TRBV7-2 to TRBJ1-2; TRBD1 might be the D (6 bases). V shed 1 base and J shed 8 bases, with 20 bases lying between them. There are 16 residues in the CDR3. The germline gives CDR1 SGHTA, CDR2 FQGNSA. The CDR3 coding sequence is TGTGCCAGCAGCTTAGGGGGATGGGGGCCTAACGGGGGCTACACCTTC. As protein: CASSLGGWGPNGGYTF.

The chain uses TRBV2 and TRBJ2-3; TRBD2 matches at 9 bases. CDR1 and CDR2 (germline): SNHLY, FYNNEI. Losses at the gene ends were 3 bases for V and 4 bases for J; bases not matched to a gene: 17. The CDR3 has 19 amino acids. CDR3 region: CASSDSVFGSGSGSDTQYF. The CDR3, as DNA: TGTGCCAGCAGTGATTCTGTTTTCGGTAGCGGGAGTGGCTCAGATACGCAGTATTTT.

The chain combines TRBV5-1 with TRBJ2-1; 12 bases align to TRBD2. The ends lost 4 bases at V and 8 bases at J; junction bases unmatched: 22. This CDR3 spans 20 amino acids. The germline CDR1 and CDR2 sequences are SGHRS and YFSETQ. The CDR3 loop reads CASSHAGGLAGGPVKDEQFF. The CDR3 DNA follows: TGCGCCAGCAGCCACGCGGGGGGGCTAGCGGGAGGGCCGGTCAAAGATGAGCAGTTCTTC.

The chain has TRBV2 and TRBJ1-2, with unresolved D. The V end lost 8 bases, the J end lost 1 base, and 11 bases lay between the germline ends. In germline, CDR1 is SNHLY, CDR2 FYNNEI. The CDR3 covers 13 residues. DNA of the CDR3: TGTGCCAGCGAAAATAGCCTTAACTATGGCTACACCTTC. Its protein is CASENSLNYGYTF.

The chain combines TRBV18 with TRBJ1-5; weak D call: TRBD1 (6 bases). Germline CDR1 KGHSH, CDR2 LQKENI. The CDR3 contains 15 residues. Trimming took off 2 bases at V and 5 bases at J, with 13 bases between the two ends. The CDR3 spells CASSPYGGPDQPQHF. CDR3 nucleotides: TGTGCCAGCTCACCATACGGGGGGCCCGATCAGCCCCAGCATTTT.